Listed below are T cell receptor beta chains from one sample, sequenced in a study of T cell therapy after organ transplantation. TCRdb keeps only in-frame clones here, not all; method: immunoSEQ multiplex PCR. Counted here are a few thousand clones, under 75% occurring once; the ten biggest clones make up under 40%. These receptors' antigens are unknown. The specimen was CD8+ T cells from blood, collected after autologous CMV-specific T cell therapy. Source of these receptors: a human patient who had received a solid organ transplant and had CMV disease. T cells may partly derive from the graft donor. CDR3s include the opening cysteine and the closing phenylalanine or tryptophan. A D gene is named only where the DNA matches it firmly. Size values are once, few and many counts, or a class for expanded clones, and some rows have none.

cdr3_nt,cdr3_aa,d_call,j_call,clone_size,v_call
TGTGCCAGCAGCCCCACCGTGGGCTCTGGGGCCAACGTCCTGACTTTC,CASSPTVGSGANVLTF,.,TRBJ2-6,.,TRBV11-2
TGCGCCAGCAGTAAGGTGGCGGGATTCCAGTTCTTC,CASSKVAGFQFF,.,TRBJ2-1,medium-sized,TRBV4-1
TGCGCCAGCAGCCTCCGTATCGGGAGTGGGGAGACCCAGTACTTC,CASSLRIGSGETQYF,.,TRBJ2-5,.,TRBV4-1
TGTGCCTGGAGTGGTGACTACTCCCAAGAGACCCAGTACTTC,CAWSGDYSQETQYF,.,TRBJ2-5,.,TRBV30
TGTGCCATCAGGGGGACAGGGGCGGTGAACACTGAAGCTTTCTTT,CAIRGTGAVNTEAFF,TRBD1,TRBJ1-1,.,TRBV10-3
TGCGCCAGCAGCCAGCCGGGACAGGGAGCAACTAATGAAAAACTGTTTTTT,CASSQPGQGATNEKLFF,TRBD1,TRBJ1-4,.,TRBV4-1
TGTGCCAGCAGCACGGAGGGTCGGTACAATGAGCAGTTCTTC,CASSTEGRYNEQFF,.,TRBJ2-1,.,TRBV5-4
TGTGCCTGGAGCCACGGATCACCCCTCCACTTT,CAWSHGSPLHF,.,TRBJ1-6,.,TRBV30
TGTGCCAGTAGTATGGACAGGGCCGAGCAGTACTTC,CASSMDRAEQYF,TRBD1,TRBJ2-7,.,TRBV19
TGCGCCAGCAGCTTAACCACAGGGTCTAATGAGCAGTTCTTC,CASSLTTGSNEQFF,.,TRBJ2-1,.,TRBV5-1
TGTGCCTGGAGTGTACCGGCAGGGAGAGGTGAGCAGTTCTTC,CAWSVPAGRGEQFF,.,TRBJ2-1,once,TRBV30
TGTGCCAGCAGCTTAGTTCTAGGGCCGGGAGCGGGAGATACGCAGTATTTT,CASSLVLGPGAGDTQYF,.,TRBJ2-3,.,TRBV11-2
TGTGCCAGCAGTGCCGGGACTAGCGACACAGATACGCAGTATTTT,CASSAGTSDTDTQYF,TRBD2,TRBJ2-3,once,TRBV6-4
TGTGCCATCAGCGCGTCCGGGACAGGGGGCACCGGGGAGCTGTTTTTT,CAISASGTGGTGELFF,TRBD1,TRBJ2-2,few,TRBV10-3
TGTGCCAGCAGCCCCCGGACTAGCGGGGGGGTTTATGAGCAGTTCTTC,CASSPRTSGGVYEQFF,TRBD2,TRBJ2-1,.,TRBV27
TGTGCCAGCAGCCAAGACAGGGGCCCGAACTATGGCTACACCTTC,CASSQDRGPNYGYTF,TRBD1,TRBJ1-2,.,TRBV13
TGCGCCAGCAGCCAAGATATGAGGACAGGGTACGAGCAGTACTTC,CASSQDMRTGYEQYF,TRBD1,TRBJ2-7,.,TRBV4-3
TGTGCCAGCAGTTCTCAGAGGATCCAAGAGACCCAGTACTTC,CASSSQRIQETQYF,.,TRBJ2-5,.,TRBV27
TGTGCCAGCAAGGATATCGGTACGCAGTATTTT,CASKDIGTQYF,.,TRBJ2-3,.,TRBV27
TGTGCCAGCAGCCTGGGACAGGTCGGGAACACTGAAGCTTTCTTT,CASSLGQVGNTEAFF,TRBD1,TRBJ1-1,once,TRBV5-5
TGTGCCAGCAGCTTGGAAGGGACTAGCCCAGAGACCCAGTACTTC,CASSLEGTSPETQYF,TRBD2,TRBJ2-5,.,TRBV5-5
TGTGCCAGCAGTTACGCGACCGGGACGGCCTATGGCTACACCTTC,CASSYATGTAYGYTF,.,TRBJ1-2,.,TRBV9
TGTGCCAGCAGCCAGGATCAGACCTCTTGGGGCGAGCAGTACTTC,CASSQDQTSWGEQYF,.,TRBJ2-7,.,TRBV7-6
TGTGCCTGGAGTGACCCACTAGCGGGAAGTTACAATGAGCAGTTCTTC,CAWSDPLAGSYNEQFF,TRBD2,TRBJ2-1,.,TRBV30
TGTGCCAGCAGCTTGAGGCAGGGGGTCGGTGAAGCTTTCTTT,CASSLRQGVGEAFF,TRBD1,TRBJ1-1,few,TRBV5-4
TGTGCCAGTACCCCGGACAGGGGGCGATTCTATGGCTACACCTTC,CASTPDRGRFYGYTF,TRBD1,TRBJ1-2,.,TRBV19
TGTGCCAGCAGTTTTCGCAGGGGGCTAGAGACCCAGTACTTC,CASSFRRGLETQYF,TRBD1,TRBJ2-5,.,TRBV27
TGTGCCAGCAGCCATAGCCTTTCGACCTCCTACGAGCAGTACTTC,CASSHSLSTSYEQYF,.,TRBJ2-7,.,TRBV27
TGTGCCAGCAGTCCTGGGGGTGAGCAGTACTTC,CASSPGGEQYF,.,TRBJ2-7,.,TRBV6-6
TGTGCCAGCACCAGGGGGGAACAAGAGACCCAGTACTTC,CASTRGEQETQYF,.,TRBJ2-5,.,TRBV6-5
TGTGCCAGCAGCTGGGGCTTAGCGGGAGGCAACAATGAGCAGTTCTTC,CASSWGLAGGNNEQFF,TRBD2,TRBJ2-1,.,TRBV7-3
TGTGCCAGCAGTCATCAAGGGGGGGGCGATGGCTACACCTTC,CASSHQGGGDGYTF,.,TRBJ1-2,.,TRBV6-5
TGTGCCAGCAGTAGCGGGAGTCCAGATACGCAGTATTTT,CASSSGSPDTQYF,TRBD2,TRBJ2-3,.,TRBV27
TGTGCCAGCAGCTTATCCGGGGGTTTTAATGAAAAACTGTTTTTT,CASSLSGGFNEKLFF,.,TRBJ1-4,.,TRBV7-9